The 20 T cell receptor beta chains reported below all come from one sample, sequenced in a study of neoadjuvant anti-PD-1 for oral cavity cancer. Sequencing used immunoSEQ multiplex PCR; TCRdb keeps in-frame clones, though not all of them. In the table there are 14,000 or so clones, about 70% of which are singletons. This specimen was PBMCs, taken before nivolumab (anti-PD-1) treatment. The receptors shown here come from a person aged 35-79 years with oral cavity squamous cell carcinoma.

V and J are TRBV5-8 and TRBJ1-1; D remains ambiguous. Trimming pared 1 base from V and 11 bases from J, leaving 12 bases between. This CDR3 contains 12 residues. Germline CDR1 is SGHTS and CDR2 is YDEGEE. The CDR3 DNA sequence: TGTGCCAGCAGCTTGTTCGTGGTTGGGGCTTTCTTT. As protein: CASSLFVVGAFF.

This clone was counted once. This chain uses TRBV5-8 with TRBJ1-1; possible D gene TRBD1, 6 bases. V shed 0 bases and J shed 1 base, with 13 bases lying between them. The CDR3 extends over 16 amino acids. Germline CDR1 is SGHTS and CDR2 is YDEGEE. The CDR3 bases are TGTGCCAGCAGCTTGGCGGCAGGGGCTTCGAACACTGAAGCTTTCTTT. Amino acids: CASSLAAGASNTEAFF. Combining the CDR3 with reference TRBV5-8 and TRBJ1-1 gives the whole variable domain EAGVTQSPTHLIKTRGQQATLRCSPISGHTSVYWYQQALGLGLQFLLWYDEGEERNRGNFPPRFSGRQFPNYSSELNVNALELEDSALYLCASSLAAGASNTEAFFGQGTRLTVV.

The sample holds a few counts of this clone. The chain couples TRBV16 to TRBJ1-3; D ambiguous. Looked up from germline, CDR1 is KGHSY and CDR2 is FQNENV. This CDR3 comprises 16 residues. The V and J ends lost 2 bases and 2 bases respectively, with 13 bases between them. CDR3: CASSQGRNPTGNTIYF. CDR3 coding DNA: TGTGCCAGCAGCCAAGGCCGTAACCCTACTGGAAACACCATATATTTT.

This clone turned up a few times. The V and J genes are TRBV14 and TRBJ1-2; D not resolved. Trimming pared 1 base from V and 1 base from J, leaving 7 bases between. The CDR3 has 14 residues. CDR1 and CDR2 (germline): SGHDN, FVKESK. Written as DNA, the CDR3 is TGTGCCAGCAGCCAAGCTGGCCATAACTATGGCTACACCTTC. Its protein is CASSQAGHNYGYTF.

CDR3 region: CASSVAAGQETQYF. CDR3 DNA sequence: TGTGCCAGCAGCGTAGCAGCGGGGCAAGAGACCCAGTACTTC. The rearrangement uses TRBV9 and TRBJ2-5, with TRBD2 matching over 7 bases. The junction had 1 base not matched to a gene; V was cut back by 0 bases and J by 2 bases. Germline V gives CDR1 SGDLS, CDR2 YYNGEE. The CDR3 length is 14 residues.

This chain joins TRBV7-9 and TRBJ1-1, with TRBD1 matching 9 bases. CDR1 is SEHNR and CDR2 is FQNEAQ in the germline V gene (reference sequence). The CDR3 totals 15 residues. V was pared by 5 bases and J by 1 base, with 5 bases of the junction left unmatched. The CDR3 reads CASSPRTGENTEAFF. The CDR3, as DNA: TGTGCCAGCAGCCCGCGGACAGGGGAGAACACTGAAGCTTTCTTT. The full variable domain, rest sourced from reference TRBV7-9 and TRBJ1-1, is DTGVSQNPRHKITKRGQNVTFRCDPISEHNRLYWYRQTLGQGPEFLTYFQNEAQLEKSRLLSDRFSAERPKGSFSTLEIQRTEQGDSAMYLCASSPRTGENTEAFFGQGTRLTVV.

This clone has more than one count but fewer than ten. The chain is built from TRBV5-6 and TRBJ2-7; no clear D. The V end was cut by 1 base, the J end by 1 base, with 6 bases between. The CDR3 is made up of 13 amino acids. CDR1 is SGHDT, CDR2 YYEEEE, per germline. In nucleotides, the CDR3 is TGTGCCAGCAGCTTGCCCCTATCCTACGAGCAGTACTTC. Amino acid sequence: CASSLPLSYEQYF.

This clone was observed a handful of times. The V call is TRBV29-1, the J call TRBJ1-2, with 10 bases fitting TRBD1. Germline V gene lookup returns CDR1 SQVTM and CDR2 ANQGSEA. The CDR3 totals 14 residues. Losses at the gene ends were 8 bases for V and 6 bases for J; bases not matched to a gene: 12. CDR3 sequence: CSTPWRQGANGYTF. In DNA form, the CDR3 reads TGCAGCACCCCCTGGAGACAGGGGGCTAATGGCTACACCTTC.

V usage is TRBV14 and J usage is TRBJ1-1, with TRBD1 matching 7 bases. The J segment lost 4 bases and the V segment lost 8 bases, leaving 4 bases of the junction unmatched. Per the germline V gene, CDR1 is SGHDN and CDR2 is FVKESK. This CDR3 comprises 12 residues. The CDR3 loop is CASSDRRTEAFF. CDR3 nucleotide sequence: TGTGCCAGCTCGGACAGGCGCACTGAAGCTTTCTTT.

This CDR3 is CASSYSRQNTEAFF. The CDR3 nucleotides are TGTGCCAGCAGTTACTCGAGGCAGAACACTGAAGCTTTCTTT. The chain combines TRBV6-6 with TRBJ1-1; D unresolved. The CDR3 is 14 residues long. CDR1 is MNHNY, CDR2 SVGAGI, per germline (reference sequence). The V gene lost 0 bases and the J gene lost 1 base, with 6 bases spanning the gap.

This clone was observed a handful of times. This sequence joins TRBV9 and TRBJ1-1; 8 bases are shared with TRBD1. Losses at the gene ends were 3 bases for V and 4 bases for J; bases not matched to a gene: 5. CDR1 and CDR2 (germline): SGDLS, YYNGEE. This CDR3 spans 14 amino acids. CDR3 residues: CASSAGQGTTEAFF. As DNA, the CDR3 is TGTGCCAGCAGCGCAGGACAGGGTACCACTGAAGCTTTCTTT.

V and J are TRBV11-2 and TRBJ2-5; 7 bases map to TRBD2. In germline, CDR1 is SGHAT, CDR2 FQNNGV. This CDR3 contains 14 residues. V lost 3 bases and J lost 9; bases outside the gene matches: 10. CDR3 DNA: TGTGCCAGCAGCTTTGGGGGAGGGCCTCAGTCCCAGTACTTC. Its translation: CASSFGGGPQSQYF.

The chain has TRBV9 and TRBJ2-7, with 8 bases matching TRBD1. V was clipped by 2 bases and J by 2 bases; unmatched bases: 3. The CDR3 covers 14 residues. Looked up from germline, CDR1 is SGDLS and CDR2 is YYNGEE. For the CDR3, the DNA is TGTGCCAGCAGCGTGGGACAGGCCGCCTACGAGCAGTACTTC. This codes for CASSVGQAAYEQYF.

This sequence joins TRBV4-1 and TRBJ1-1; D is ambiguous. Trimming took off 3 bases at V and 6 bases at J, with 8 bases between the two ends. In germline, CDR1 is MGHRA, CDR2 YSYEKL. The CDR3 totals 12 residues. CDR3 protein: CASSHLGAEAFF. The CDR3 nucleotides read TGCGCCAGCAGCCATCTGGGCGCTGAAGCTTTCTTT.

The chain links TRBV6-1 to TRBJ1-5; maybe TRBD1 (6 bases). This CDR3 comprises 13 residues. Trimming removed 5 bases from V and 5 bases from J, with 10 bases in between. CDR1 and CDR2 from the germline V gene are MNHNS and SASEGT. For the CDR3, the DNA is TGTGCCAGCAGTAACAGGGTAGATCAGCCCCAGCATTTT. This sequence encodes CASSNRVDQPQHF.

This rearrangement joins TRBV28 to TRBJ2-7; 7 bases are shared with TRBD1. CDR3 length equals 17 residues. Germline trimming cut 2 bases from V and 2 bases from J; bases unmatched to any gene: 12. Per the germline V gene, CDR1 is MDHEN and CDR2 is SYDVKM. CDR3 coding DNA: TGTGCCAGCAGTTTAGGAGAGACAGGGATAGGCGCCTACGAGCAGTACTTC. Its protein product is CASSLGETGIGAYEQYF. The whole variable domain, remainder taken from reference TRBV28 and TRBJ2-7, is DVKVTQSSRYLVKRTGEKVFLECVQDMDHENMFWYRQDPGLGLRLIYFSYDVKMKEKGDIPEGYSVSREKKERFSLILESASTNQTSMYLCASSLGETGIGAYEQYFGPGTRLTVT.

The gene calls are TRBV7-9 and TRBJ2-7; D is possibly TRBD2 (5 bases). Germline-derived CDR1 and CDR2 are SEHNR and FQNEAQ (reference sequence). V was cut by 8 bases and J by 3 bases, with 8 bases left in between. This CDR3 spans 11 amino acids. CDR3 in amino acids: CASGGNYEQYF. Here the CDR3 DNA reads TGTGCCAGCGGAGGAAACTACGAGCAGTACTTC.

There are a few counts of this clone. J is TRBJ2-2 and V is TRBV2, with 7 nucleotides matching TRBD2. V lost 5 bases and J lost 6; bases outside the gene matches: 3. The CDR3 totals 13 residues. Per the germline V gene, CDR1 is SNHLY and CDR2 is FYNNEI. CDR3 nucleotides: TGTGCCAGCAGTCGACTAGCTTCCGGGGAGCTGTTTTTT. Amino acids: CASSRLASGELFF.

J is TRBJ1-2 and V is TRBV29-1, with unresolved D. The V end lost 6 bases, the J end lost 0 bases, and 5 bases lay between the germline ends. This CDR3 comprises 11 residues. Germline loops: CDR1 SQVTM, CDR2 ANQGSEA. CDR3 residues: CSVDANYGYTF. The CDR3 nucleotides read TGCAGCGTCGACGCTAACTATGGCTACACCTTC.

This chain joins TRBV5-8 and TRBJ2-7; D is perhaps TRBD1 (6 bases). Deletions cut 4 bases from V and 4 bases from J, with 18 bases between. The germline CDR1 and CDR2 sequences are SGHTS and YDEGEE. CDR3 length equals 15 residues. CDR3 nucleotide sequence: TGTGCCAGCAGCCCCGGGACACAAGAAAGGTACGAGCAGTACTTC. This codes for CASSPGTQERYEQYF. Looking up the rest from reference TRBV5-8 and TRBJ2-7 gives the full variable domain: EAGVTQSPTHLIKTRGQQATLRCSPISGHTSVYWYQQALGLGLQFLLWYDEGEERNRGNFPPRFSGRQFPNYSSELNVNALELEDSALYLCASSPGTQERYEQYFGPGTRLTVT.